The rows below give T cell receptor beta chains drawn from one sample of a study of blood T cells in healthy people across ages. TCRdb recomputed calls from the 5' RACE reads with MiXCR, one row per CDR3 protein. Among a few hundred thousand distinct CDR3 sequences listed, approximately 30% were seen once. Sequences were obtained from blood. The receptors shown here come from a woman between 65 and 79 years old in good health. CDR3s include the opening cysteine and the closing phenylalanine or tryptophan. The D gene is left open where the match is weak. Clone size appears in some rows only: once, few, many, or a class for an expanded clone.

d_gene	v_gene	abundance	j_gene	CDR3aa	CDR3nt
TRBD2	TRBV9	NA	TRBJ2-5	CASSGTGTSGFTQYF	TGTGCCAGCAGCGGGACCGGGACTAGCGGGTTTACCCAGTACTTC
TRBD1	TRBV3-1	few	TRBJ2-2	CASSFGQGSTGELFF	TGTGCCAGCAGCTTCGGACAGGGGTCCACCGGAGAGCTGTTTTTT
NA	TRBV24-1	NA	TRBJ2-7	CATSDLGDLTYEQYF	TGTGCCACCAGTGATTTGGGGGATCTTACCTACGAGCAGTACTTC
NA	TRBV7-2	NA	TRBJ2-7	CASSSSLIYEQYF	TGTGCCAGCAGCTCATCACTGATATACGAGCAGTACTTC
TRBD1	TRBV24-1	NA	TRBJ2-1	CATSALKTGGRRPYNEQFF	TGTGCCACCAGTGCATTAAAGACAGGGGGCCGTCGGCCCTACAATGAGCAGTTCTTC
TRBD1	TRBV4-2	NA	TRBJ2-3	CASSPGQASTDTQYF	TGTGCCAGCAGCCCTGGACAGGCTTCCACAGATACGCAGTATTTT
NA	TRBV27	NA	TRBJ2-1	CASSYWGPKEQFF	TGTGCCAGCAGTTACTGGGGGCCAAAGGAGCAGTTCTTC
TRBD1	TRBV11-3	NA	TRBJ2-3	CASTTVGTDTDTQYF	TGTGCCAGCACCACGGTGGGGACAGACACAGATACGCAGTATTTT
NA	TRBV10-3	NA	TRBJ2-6	CAISGSSGANVLTF	TGTGCCATCAGTGGGAGCTCAGGGGCCAACGTCCTGACTTTC
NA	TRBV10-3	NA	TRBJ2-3	CAISDRQDTQYF	TGTGCCATCAGTGACAGGCAAGATACGCAGTATTTT
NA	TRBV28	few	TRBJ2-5	CASSSSYPETQYF	TGTGCCAGCAGTTCGTCCTATCCTGAGACCCAGTACTTC
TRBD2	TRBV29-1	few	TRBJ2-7	CSTTSGGSYEQYF	TGCAGCACAACTAGCGGGGGCTCCTACGAGCAGTACTTC
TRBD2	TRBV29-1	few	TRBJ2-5	CSVESPGLAGKFGEETQYF	TGCAGCGTTGAATCACCGGGACTAGCGGGGAAGTTTGGGGAGGAGACCCAGTACTTC
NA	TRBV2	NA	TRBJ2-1	CASRESPHGQFF	TGTGCCAGCAGGGAGTCCCCACATGGGCAGTTCTTC
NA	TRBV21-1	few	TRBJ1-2	CASSKEGQSVNYGYTF	TGTGCCAGCAGCAAAGAAGGCCAGTCCGTAAACTATGGCTACACATTC
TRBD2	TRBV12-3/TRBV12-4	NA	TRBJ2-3	CASIDSGGRTDTQYF	TGTGCCAGCATCGATAGCGGGGGTAGAACAGATACGCAGTATTTT
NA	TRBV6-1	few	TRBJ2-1	CASVRGSYSEQFF	TGTGCCAGCGTACGGGGGTCCTACAGTGAGCAGTTCTTC
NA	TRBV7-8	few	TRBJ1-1	CASSLGTLGDTEAFF	TGTGCCAGCAGCTTAGGGACTCTGGGGGACACTGAAGCTTTCTTT
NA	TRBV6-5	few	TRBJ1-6	CASSYQGRTNSPLHF	TGTGCCAGCAGTTACCAGGGCCGGACTAATTCACCCCTCCACTTT
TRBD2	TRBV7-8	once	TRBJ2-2	CASSLRTSGRALDTGELFF	TGTGCCAGCAGCCTGAGGACTAGCGGGAGGGCCCTCGACACTGGGGAGCTGTTTTTT
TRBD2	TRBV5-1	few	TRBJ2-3	CASMGGGTTDTQYF	TGCGCCAGCATGGGGGGGGGAACCACAGATACGCAGTATTTT
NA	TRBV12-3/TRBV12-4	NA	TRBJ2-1	CASSSLGPANEQFF	TGTGCCAGCAGTTCCCTAGGTCCGGCCAATGAGCAGTTCTTC
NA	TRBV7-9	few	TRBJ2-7	CASSSSSALHYEQYF	TGTGCCAGCAGCTCCTCTAGCGCCCTACACTACGAGCAGTACTTC
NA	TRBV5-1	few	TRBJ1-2	CASSTGHTSANYGYTF	TGCGCCAGCAGCACCGGACACACTAGCGCCAACTATGGCTACACCTTC
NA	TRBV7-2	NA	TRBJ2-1	CASPLGGVPYNEQFF	TGTGCCAGCCCCTTAGGGGGGGTCCCCTACAATGAGCAGTTCTTC
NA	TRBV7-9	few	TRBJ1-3	CASSRITGSGSTIYF	TGTGCCAGCAGCCGGATCACAGGGTCTGGAAGCACCATATATTTT
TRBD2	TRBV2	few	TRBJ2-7	CASSEWSGGVSYEQYF	TGTGCCAGCAGTGAGTGGAGCGGGGGGGTTTCCTACGAGCAGTACTTC
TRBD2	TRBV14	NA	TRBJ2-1	CASSQRRGGDYNEQFF	TGTGCCAGCAGCCAGAGGCGGGGAGGGGACTACAATGAGCAGTTCTTC
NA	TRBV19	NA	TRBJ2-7	CASSIRAGGYYEQYF	TGTGCCAGTAGTATTCGGGCAGGCGGCTACTACGAGCAGTACTTC
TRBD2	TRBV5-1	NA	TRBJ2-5	CASSLLVAGTQETQYF	TGCGCCAGCAGCTTGTTAGTAGCGGGGACCCAAGAGACCCAGTACTTC
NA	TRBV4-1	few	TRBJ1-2	CASSQVQGEGYTF	TGCGCCAGCAGCCAAGTTCAGGGAGAAGGCTACACCTTC
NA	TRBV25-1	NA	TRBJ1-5	CASSEGGSQPQHF	TGTGCCAGCAGTGAAGGAGGTAGCCAGCCCCAGCATTTT
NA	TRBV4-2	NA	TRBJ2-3	CASSQVQGPDTQYF	TGTGCCAGCAGCCAAGTTCAGGGGCCAGATACGCAGTATTTT
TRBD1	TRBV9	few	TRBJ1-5	CASSPQGVNQPQHF	TGTGCCAGCAGCCCACAGGGGGTAAATCAGCCCCAGCATTTT
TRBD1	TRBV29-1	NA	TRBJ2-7	CSVEALSGQGYEQYF	TGCAGCGTTGAAGCCCTTTCGGGACAGGGGTACGAGCAGTACTTC
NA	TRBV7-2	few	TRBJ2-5	CASSPSYGLGQGGTQYF	TGTGCCAGCAGCCCCTCTTATGGGCTAGGCCAAGGTGGGACCCAGTACTTC
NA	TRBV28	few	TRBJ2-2	CASRSPGPNTGELFF	TGTGCCAGCAGATCACCGGGACCTAATACCGGGGAGCTGTTTTTT
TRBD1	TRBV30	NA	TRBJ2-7	CAWRQGTYEQYF	TGTGCCTGGAGACAGGGGACCTACGAGCAGTACTTC
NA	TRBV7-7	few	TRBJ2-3	CASSLLVMDTQYF	TGTGCCAGCAGCTTACTAGTTATGGATACGCAGTATTTT
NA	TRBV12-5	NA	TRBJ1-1	CASGLPYPGPGSAFF	TGTGCTAGTGGTTTGCCCTACCCCGGGCCAGGGTCGGCTTTCTTT
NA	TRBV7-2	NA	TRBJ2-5	CASKTSQETQYF	TGTGCCAGCAAAACATCCCAAGAGACCCAGTACTTC
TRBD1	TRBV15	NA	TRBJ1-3	CATSRHDRVGNTIYF	TGTGCCACCAGCAGACATGACAGGGTGGGAAACACCATATATTTT
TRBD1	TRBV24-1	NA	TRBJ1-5	CATSGTTGERGNQPQHF	TGTGCCACCAGCGGTACGACAGGGGAACGGGGTAATCAGCCCCAGCATTTT
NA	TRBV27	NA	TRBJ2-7	CASRMALRAGEQYF	TGTGCCAGCAGGATGGCGCTGAGGGCGGGTGAGCAGTACTTC
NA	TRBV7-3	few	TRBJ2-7	CAIPAPALYEQYF	TGTGCCATCCCAGCCCCAGCCCTCTACGAGCAGTACTTC
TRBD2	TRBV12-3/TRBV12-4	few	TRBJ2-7	CASRAGGGLSEQYF	TGTGCCAGCAGGGCGGGGGGTGGCCTTTCCGAGCAGTACTTC
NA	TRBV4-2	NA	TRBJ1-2	CASSPQRGGYTF	TGTGCCAGCAGCCCCCAGAGGGGAGGCTACACCTTC
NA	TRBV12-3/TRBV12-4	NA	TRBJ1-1	CASSFRRGAFF	TGTGCCAGCAGTTTTCGGCGGGGGGCTTTCTTT
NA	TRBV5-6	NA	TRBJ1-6	CASSPGQKNSPLHF	TGTGCCAGCAGCCCCGGGCAGAAGAATTCACCCCTCCACTTT
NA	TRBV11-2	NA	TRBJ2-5	CASSYNRETQYF	TGTGCCAGCAGCTACAACAGGGAGACCCAGTACTTC
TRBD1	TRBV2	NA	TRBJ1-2	CASSTQGADYGYTF	TGTGCCAGCAGTACACAGGGGGCCGACTATGGCTACACCTTC
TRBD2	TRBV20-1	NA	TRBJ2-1	CSARHTSGGLYNEQFF	TGCAGTGCTAGGCACACTAGCGGGGGCCTTTACAATGAGCAGTTCTTC
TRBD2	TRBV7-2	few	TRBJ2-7	CASSLSRGGFYEQYF	TGTGCCAGCAGCTTATCGCGGGGGGGCTTCTACGAGCAGTACTTC
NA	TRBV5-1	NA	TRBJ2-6	CASSRSPGVPGSGANVLTF	TGCGCCAGCAGCAGGTCTCCAGGGGTCCCCGGCTCTGGGGCCAACGTCCTGACTTTC
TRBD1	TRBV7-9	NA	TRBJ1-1	CASSARQGEAFF	TGTGCCAGCAGCGCCCGACAGGGGGAAGCTTTCTTT